This T cell receptor (beta chain) was obtained from a study of blood T cells in healthy people across ages (dated by TCRdb to 2015 to 2017). As for the study more broadly: In model experiments, template switching captured about one uniquely barcoded TCR beta cDNA molecule for every two T cells. The donors were divided into four age groups: young (average around 17 years), middle-aged (around 37), aged (approximately 62) and long-lived (about 80). To track age-related changes in TCR beta repertoire diversity, the study relied on deep sequencing normalized with unique cDNA molecular identifiers. Using the same blood draw, the study looked at two additional independent replicas of 1 million unique cDNA reads for two donors, one aged 18 to 30 and the other aged 80 or older. The paper as a whole reports these results and caveats: Since profiling was done on bulk unsorted PBMCs, naive and antigen-experienced compartments could not be conclusively compared. A strong correlation was found between observed TCR beta diversity and the percentage of naive T cells measured by flow cytometry. Estimates of total diversity based on one million sequenced T cells were regarded as lower bounds and as underestimates. The long-lived group showed more naive CD4+ T cells, fewer expanded clones and increased TCR diversity than the aged group, suggesting age selection. Because the CMV infection status of the donors was unknown, age-related changes in expanded clonotypes may potentially have been confounded. As age increased, observed TCR beta diversity per million T cells dropped in a roughly linear way, and a significant reduction was already evident by age roughly 36.

The CDR3 starts with the cysteine, ends with the phenylalanine, and has 17 residues. Only the CDR3 region is kept as DNA, spanning 51 bases read in frame from base 1. CDR1 and CDR2 are read off the germline V gene as SGHAT and FQNNGV. Trimming at the junction amounts to 0 bases on V and 2 bases on J, and the germline ends lie 14 bases apart. The protocol used for the library was 5' RACE. The instrument was an Illumina HiSeq 2500. The second PCR ran for roughly 7 to 11 cycles and used a J-beta primer mix along with a sample-barcoded 5' primer. Each TCR beta cDNA molecule received a unique molecular identifier from a template-switch 5' adaptor carrying 12 random nucleotides. Each sample yielded at least 2.5 million CDR3-containing paired-end reads. First-strand cDNA synthesis was performed from all RNA using the Mint cDNA synthesis kit, with priming by a TRBC-specific oligonucleotide. Following uracil-DNA glycosylase treatment, all cDNA underwent a first 18-cycle PCR with the universal primers M1SS and BC2_uni_R. On the study's bioinformatics: Each sample was normalized by randomly selecting 1 million high-quality reads, each carrying a distinct molecular identifier. Reads sharing molecular identifiers were discarded rather than binned into consensus sequences. CDR3 identification, clonotype clustering and error correction used MiTCR with a Q25 quality threshold and the strictest error-elimination algorithm. A nonparametric unseen species model with Euler transformation was used to estimate a lower bound on total TCR beta diversity. TCRdb reworked the public reads: Q25 trimming with fastp, MiXCR clone assembly, productive beta chains retained. Each CDR3 protein appears once, grouped with its most common genes and DNA. Here the V and J calls rest on TCRdb's processing, not on the authors' analysis. The sample data list about 760,000 distinct CDR3 sequences, and roughly 25% of these were observed just once. The leading ten clones occupy roughly a tenth of the sample.

Of note for this clonotype: It lacks a known antigen. It has no much larger one-base neighbor in the sample; base qualities were not kept.

The donors were some 39 Caucasian individuals from Russia, aged roughly 6 to 90 years, who were systemically healthy. About 9.8 milliliters of peripheral blood were drawn from each donor into EDTA-treated Vacutainer tubes. Ficoll-Paque density-gradient centrifugation was used to isolate PBMCs, with at least 7 million per sample. Trizol reagent was used to extract total RNA from PBMCs, with at least 6 micrograms per sample. Naive CD45RAhigh/CD27high T cell percentages were measured by flow cytometry on a PBMC aliquot from every donor. The same data also contributed to another study, on T cells of mothers and their children. The second source states: Nine systemically healthy Caucasian individuals, comprising three mothers and their six children, were included as donors. cDNA synthesis consumed the entire amount of extracted RNA, loaded at 1.5 ug RNA in each 15 ul reaction. In the second PCR, the M1S primer introduced both the sample barcodes and 2-4 random nucleotides. More than 8 million TCR beta CDR3 reads were obtained from each mother, and about 3 million reads were obtained from each child. TCR recombination output is similarly shaped by thymic selection in related and unrelated pairs, with a minor effect exerted by inherited differences. Normalized repertoire overlap was always found to be slightly, but never significantly, higher in related mother-child pairs than in unrelated mother-child pairs. No persistent microchimeric T cell clones were found, with a detection sensitivity of approximately 100 clones per million clonotypes. To look for features that set related mother-child pairs apart from unrelated individuals, the researchers ran deep NGS to compare the TCR beta repertoires of mothers and children. On average, the children were 11 +/- 4 years old, while the mothers were about 40 +/- 4 years old. After adapters were ligated using NEBNext reagents, the libraries underwent 100+100 nt paired-end sequencing on an Illumina HiSeq 2000. Mother and child libraries were prepared a month apart and sequenced in separate runs to prevent cross-contamination. For each donor, between 500,000 and 2,000,000 distinct TCR beta clonotypes were identified. Naive TCR beta clonotypes were estimated from low-frequency clonotypes matched to each donor's FACS-determined naive share, without sorting.

The sequencing input was blood. The V and J genes are TRBV11-2 and TRBJ1-3; TRBD1 could be the D gene, as 5 bases match. The TCR comes from a boy aged 5-17 years in good health. Here is the DNA: TGTGCCAGCAGCTTAGATTCCGTGGGGGAAACTGGAAACACCATATATTTT. Its protein is CASSLDSVGETGNTIYF.